The 31 T cell receptor beta chains below all came from one sample that was sequenced in a study of vaccination effects on CD4 cells after COVID-19. Sequencing was preceded by expansion of antigen-specific CD4+ T cells with viral peptide pools in the ViraFEST assay. Having been cultured for under twelve days, the cells underwent CD4+ T cell isolation. Previously uninfected by SARS-CoV-2, the vaccine recipients also showed negative nucleocapsid antibodies. No antigens are known for them. The protocol was immunoSEQ multiplex PCR, while the TCRdb copy is restricted to in-frame clones and leaves out a portion. The data hold about 71,000 clones, with roughly 78% observed a single time. This sample comprised CD4+ T cells from PBMCs cultured with HCoV-OC43 spike peptides, obtained before COVID-19 vaccination. The sample's subset: HCoV-OC43 spike overlapping peptide pool stimulation. The receptors shown here come from a human donor who received a COVID-19 vaccine.

This clone appeared a few times. J is TRBJ1-2 and V is TRBV28; D is unclear. The V end lost 5 bases, the J end lost 4 bases, and 11 bases lay between the germline ends. Germline CDR1 is MDHEN and CDR2 is SYDVKM. The CDR3 has 13 amino acids. The CDR3 reads CASSPSGFYGYTF. DNA for the CDR3: TGTGCCAGCAGTCCCTCAGGTTTCTATGGCTACACCTTC.

This clone came up a few times. The rearrangement joins TRBV2 to TRBJ2-7, with D hard to call. The CDR3 totals 10 residues. V was clipped by 6 bases and J by 3 bases, with 3 bases between them. The germline V gene has CDR1 SNHLY and CDR2 FYNNEI. The CDR3 sequence is CASRFYEQYV. Written as DNA, the CDR3 is TGTGCCAGCAGATTCTACGAGCAGTACGTC.

V gene TRBV18 combines with J gene TRBJ2-3, with D perhaps TRBD2 (6 bases). The length of the CDR3 is 17 residues. The V end lost 3 bases, the J end lost 1 base, and 17 bases lay between the germline ends. Germline V gene lookup returns CDR1 KGHSH and CDR2 LQKENI. CDR3 bases: TGTGCCAGCTCACCCTTCCCACCCCAGCGGGGCACAGATACGCAGTATTTT. Protein sequence: CASSPFPPQRGTDTQYF.

The rearrangement uses TRBV6-5 and TRBJ1-5; a possible D gene is TRBD1 (5 bases). Germline V lookup: CDR1 MNHEY, CDR2 SVGAGI. This CDR3 spans 13 amino acids. V dropped 5 bases and J dropped 5 bases, with 10 bases sitting between them. The CDR3 sequence: CASSRQGDQPQHF. DNA of the CDR3: TGTGCCAGCAGTAGGCAGGGTGATCAGCCCCAGCATTTT.

In its sample, this clone was seen once. V gene TRBV7-3 combines with J gene TRBJ1-2; D not resolved. This CDR3 region has 13 residues. V lost 5 bases and J 6 bases, leaving 13 bases between the germline ends. Germline V gives CDR1 SGHTA, CDR2 FQGTGA. CDR3 in amino acids: CASSNELRNGYTF. CDR3 sequence (DNA): TGTGCCAGCAGCAACGAACTAAGGAATGGCTACACCTTC.

The chain is built from TRBV19 and TRBJ1-3; no clear D. V was pared by 3 bases and J by 2 bases, with 8 bases between. Germline CDR1 and CDR2: LNHDA and SQIVND (reference sequence). This CDR3 has 14 residues. In DNA form, the CDR3 reads TGTGCCAGTAGTATCGGACGTGCTGGAAACACCATATATTTT. This encodes CASSIGRAGNTIYF.

The chain employs TRBV5-1 and TRBJ1-4; D unresolved. V lost 0 bases and J 0 bases, leaving 9 bases between the germline ends. This CDR3 has 16 residues. Per germline, CDR1 SGHRS and CDR2 YFSETQ. The CDR3 nucleotides read TGCGCCAGCAGCTTGGTGCCCGGCACAACTAATGAAAAACTGTTTTTT. It is translated as CASSLVPGTTNEKLFF.

V and J are TRBV5-1 and TRBJ1-6; D may be TRBD1 (6 bases). With 3 bases removed from V and 3 bases from J, the gap between germline ends came to 7 bases. The CDR3 runs 14 residues. CDR1 is SGHRS and CDR2 is YFSETQ in the germline V gene. The CDR3, as DNA: TGCGCCAGCAGCTCGGACAGCTATAATTCACCCCTCCACTTT. Its protein product is CASSSDSYNSPLHF.

The gene calls are TRBV6-4 and TRBJ1-2, with 8 bases identical to TRBD1. The junction had 7 bases not matched to a gene; V was cut back by 6 bases and J by 7 bases. The CDR3 consists of 13 residues. CDR1 is MRHNA, CDR2 SNTAGT, per germline. CDR3 bases: TGTGCCAGCAGACAACAGGGGGATGTTGGCTACACCTTC. It codes for CASRQQGDVGYTF.

The CDR3, as DNA: TGTGCCAGCAGCTTGTGGGAAAACACCATATATTTT. Translated, it gives CASSLWENTIYF. This chain uses TRBV5-8 with TRBJ1-3; D call uncertain. CDR3 length: 12 amino acids. Trimming left V 1 base short and J 6 bases short, with 5 bases between. CDR1 is SGHTS, CDR2 YDEGEE, per germline.

The V call is TRBV5-1, the J call TRBJ1-2; no firm D call. The germline CDR1 and CDR2 sequences are SGHRS and YFSETQ. The V end lost 0 bases, the J end lost 5 bases, and 11 bases lay between the germline ends. The CDR3 loop spans 14 amino acids. The CDR3 region is CASSLGQTEYGYTF. CDR3 nucleotide sequence: TGCGCCAGCAGCTTGGGCCAGACCGAATATGGCTACACCTTC.

The chain uses TRBV28 and TRBJ2-2; 8 nucleotides line up with TRBD1. The CDR3 length is 15 residues. V was pared by 6 bases and J by 4 bases, with 7 bases of the junction left unmatched. Germline-derived CDR1 and CDR2 are MDHEN and SYDVKM. CDR3 nucleotide sequence: TGTGCCAGCAGCCCGGACAGGGCCGGCACCGGGGAGCTGTTTTTT. Protein: CASSPDRAGTGELFF.

This clone was seen more than once but under ten times. This chain joins TRBV28 and TRBJ1-5; D is unresolved. Germline-derived CDR1 and CDR2 are MDHEN and SYDVKM. This CDR3 is 15 amino acids long. V was trimmed by 3 bases and J by 7 bases, leaving 16 bases between them. The CDR3 sequence: CASSFSFGGVQPQHF. Written as DNA, the CDR3 is TGTGCCAGCAGTTTTAGCTTTGGTGGCGTACAGCCCCAGCATTTT.

V usage is TRBV6-2 or TRBV6-3 and J usage is TRBJ1-1, with a possible D match to TRBD1 (5 bases). CDR1 is MNHEY and CDR2 is SVGEGT in the germline V gene. V was shortened by 5 bases and J by 0 bases, with 10 bases between the two germline ends. The CDR3 loop spans 14 amino acids. CDR3 coding DNA: TGTGCCAGCAGTCTCCCGACAGTGAACACTGAAGCTTTCTTT. It encodes CASSLPTVNTEAFF.

V usage is TRBV18 and J usage is TRBJ2-3, with 7 bases aligning to TRBD1. The J segment lost 2 bases and the V segment lost 2 bases, leaving 1 base of the junction unmatched. Germline loops: CDR1 KGHSH, CDR2 LQKENI. The CDR3 is 14 residues long. The CDR3 nucleotides are TGTGCCAGCTCACCAGGGACAGTCACAGATACGCAGTATTTT. Its protein product is CASSPGTVTDTQYF.

V gene TRBV7-2 combines with J gene TRBJ1-6, with D possibly being TRBD1 (5 bases). Trimming pared 5 bases from V and 5 bases from J, leaving 16 bases between. CDR1 SGHTA and CDR2 FQGNSA come from the germline V gene. This CDR3 comprises 16 residues. CDR3 sequence (DNA): TGTGCCAGCAGCCTCTTGCCCAGGGTCAATAATTCACCCCTCCACTTT. Translated: CASSLLPRVNNSPLHF. Full variable domain (rest looked up from reference TRBV7-2 and TRBJ1-6): GAGVSQSPSNKVTEKGKDVELRCDPISGHTALYWYRQSLGQGLEFLIYFQGNSAPDKSGLPSDRFSAERTGGSVSTLTIQRTQQEDSAVYLCASSLLPRVNNSPLHFGNGTRLTVT.

This chain uses TRBV4-1 with TRBJ2-5; tentatively, D is TRBD1 (5 bases). The CDR3 runs to 15 residues. V lost 2 bases to trimming and J lost 5 bases, with 15 bases between them. CDR1 and CDR2 (germline): MGHRA, YSYEKL. For the CDR3, the DNA is TGCGCCAGCAGCCAATCCATGGCTTCAGGGGAGACCCAGTACTTC. Its translation is CASSQSMASGETQYF.

V gene TRBV11-3 combines with J gene TRBJ1-1; D is uncertain. Germline V gene lookup returns CDR1 SGHNT and CDR2 YENEEA. Trimming stripped 5 bases from V and 3 bases from J, with 22 bases between. The CDR3 runs 17 residues. CDR3 protein: CASSRGSRWEKDTEAFF. Here the CDR3 DNA reads TGTGCCAGCAGCCGAGGGAGCCGATGGGAGAAGGACACTGAAGCTTTCTTT.

The rearrangement links TRBV18 to TRBJ2-5, with D unclear. Germline CDR1 and CDR2: KGHSH and LQKENI. CDR3 length: 15 amino acids. Trimming cost V 6 bases and J 0 bases, with 14 bases left between them. The CDR3 nucleotides read TGTGCCAGCTCCTACTTAGACGCGTACCAAGAGACCCAGTACTTC. Its protein is CASSYLDAYQETQYF.

This clone occurred once. V gene TRBV5-5 combines with J gene TRBJ1-2; D not certain. There are 12 residues in the CDR3. Trimming stripped 5 bases from V and 7 bases from J, with 12 bases between. In germline, CDR1 is SGHKS, CDR2 YYEKEE (reference sequence). DNA for the CDR3: TGTGCCAGCAGTTTTGGCAGTACTGGCTACACCTTC. Translated: CASSFGSTGYTF.

The genes are TRBV6-5 and TRBJ2-2; 8 nucleotides align to TRBD1. The CDR3 has 14 amino acids. Germline V gives CDR1 MNHEY, CDR2 SVGAGI. J was trimmed by 1 base and V by 10 bases; bases with no gene match: 5. CDR3 bases: TGTGCCACTCCCGGACAGGGGAACACCGGGGAGCTGTTTTTT. Protein: CATPGQGNTGELFF.

This chain links TRBV7-2 with TRBJ1-2; D might be TRBD1 (6 bases). The CDR3 has 13 residues. CDR1 and CDR2 from the germline V gene are SGHTA and FQGNSA. V was clipped by 2 bases and J by 8 bases, with 12 bases between them. Here the CDR3 reads CASSLNQGYGYTF. DNA of the CDR3: TGTGCCAGCAGCTTAAATCAGGGGTACGGCTACACCTTC. The complete variable domain, with remaining parts taken from reference TRBV7-2 and TRBJ1-2, reads GAGVSQSPSNKVTEKGKDVELRCDPISGHTALYWYRQSLGQGLEFLIYFQGNSAPDKSGLPSDRFSAERTGGSVSTLTIQRTQQEDSAVYLCASSLNQGYGYTFGSGTRLTVV.

The gene calls are TRBV4-2 and TRBJ2-2; 8 bases align to TRBD1. Trimming cost V 4 bases and J 5 bases; bases outside gene matches: 3. In germline, CDR1 is LGHNA, CDR2 YNFKEQ. This CDR3 has 14 amino acids. The CDR3 nucleotides are TGTGCCAGCAGCCGCACAGGGGGTACCGGGGAGCTGTTTTTT. It codes for CASSRTGGTGELFF.

The chain joins TRBV19 to TRBJ2-6; tentative D call: TRBD2 (6 bases). Germline values: CDR1 LNHDA, CDR2 SQIVND (reference sequence). V was pared by 5 bases and J by 2 bases, with 10 bases between. The CDR3 consists of 15 residues. The CDR3 DNA follows: TGTGCCAGTAGTTTAACGGGGGCTGGGGCCAACGTCCTGACTTTC. Translated, it gives CASSLTGAGANVLTF.

The chain links TRBV6-5 to TRBJ1-2, with 8 positions matching TRBD1. Germline V lookup: CDR1 MNHEY, CDR2 SVGAGI. This CDR3 has 13 amino acids. J was trimmed by 8 bases and V by 5 bases; bases with no gene match: 7. This CDR3 reads CASSTGTGNGYTF. The CDR3, as DNA: TGTGCCAGCAGTACAGGGACAGGAAACGGCTACACCTTC.

J is TRBJ1-5 and V is TRBV7-2; no definite D call. V lost 3 bases, J lost 6 bases, and 12 bases lay in between. The V gene's germline CDR1 is SGHTA and CDR2 FQGNSA. The CDR3 is 14 residues long. CDR3 in DNA: TGTGCCAGCAGCTTCACGGGTATTTCTCAGCCCCAGCATTTT. The encoded protein is CASSFTGISQPQHF.

The chain links TRBV27 to TRBJ1-4; D is unclear. Germline V gene data show CDR1 as MNHEY and CDR2 as SMNVEV (reference sequence). The CDR3 spans 13 residues. Between the trimmed V and J ends, which lost 2 bases and 5 bases, there was a span of 6 bases. CDR3 residues: CASSLQLNEKLFF. The DNA of the CDR3 is TGTGCCAGCAGTTTACAGCTGAATGAAAAACTGTTTTTT. Looking up the rest from reference TRBV27 and TRBJ1-4 gives the full variable domain: EAQVTQNPRYLITVTGKKLTVTCSQNMNHEYMSWYRQDPGLGLRQIYYSMNVEVTDKGDVPEGYKVSRKEKRNFPLILESPSPNQTSLYFCASSLQLNEKLFFGSGTQLSVL.

The V gene is TRBV9, the J gene TRBJ2-1; D may correspond to TRBD1 or TRBD2 (5 bases each). The CDR3 is made up of 15 amino acids. V lost 0 bases, J lost 0 bases, and 7 bases lay in between. From germline, CDR1 is SGDLS and CDR2 YYNGEE. CDR3 protein: CASSVDGGSYNEQFF. CDR3 in DNA: TGTGCCAGCAGCGTAGATGGGGGCTCCTACAATGAGCAGTTCTTC.

A single count supports this clone. The chain recombines TRBV6-1 with TRBJ2-1; D unclear. Trimming shortened V by 3 bases and J by 10 bases, and 7 bases separated the two germline ends. This CDR3 spans 11 amino acids. The germline V gene encodes CDR1 MNHNS and CDR2 SASEGT. The CDR3 here is CASSDRWEQFF. CDR3 DNA: TGTGCCAGCAGTGACAGGTGGGAGCAGTTCTTC.

V usage is TRBV15 and J usage is TRBJ2-7, with 8 bases that match TRBD2. From germline, CDR1 is LNHNV and CDR2 YYDKDF (reference sequence). This CDR3 contains 14 residues. V lost 0 bases to trimming and J lost 4 bases; unmatched junction nucleotides: 2. The CDR3, as DNA: TGTGCCACCAGCAGAGATGTAGCGGGGTACGAGCAGTACGTC. Its translation is CATSRDVAGYEQYV.

The chain recombines TRBV14 with TRBJ2-5; D is perhaps TRBD2 (6 bases). The CDR3 loop spans 13 amino acids. Trimming left V 4 bases short and J 5 bases short, with 11 bases between. Germline CDR1 reads SGHDN; CDR2 reads FVKESK. CDR3 DNA sequence: TGTGCCAGCAGCCGGGGAGGTTGGGAGACCCAGTACTTC. Its translation is CASSRGGWETQYF.